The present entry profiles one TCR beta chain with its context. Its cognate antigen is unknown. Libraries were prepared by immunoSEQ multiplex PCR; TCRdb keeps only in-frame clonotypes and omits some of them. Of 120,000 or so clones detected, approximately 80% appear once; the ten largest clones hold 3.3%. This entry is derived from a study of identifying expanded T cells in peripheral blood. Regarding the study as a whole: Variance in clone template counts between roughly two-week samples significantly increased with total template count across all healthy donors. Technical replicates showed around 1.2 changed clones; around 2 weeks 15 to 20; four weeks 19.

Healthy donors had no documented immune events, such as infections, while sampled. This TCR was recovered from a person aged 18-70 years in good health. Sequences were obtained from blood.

DNA for the CDR3: TGTGCCAGCAGCTTACCGGCAGGGCGGACTGAAGCTTTCTTT. It translates to CASSLPAGRTEAFF. The chain uses TRBV7-9 and TRBJ1-1, with D tentatively TRBD1 (5 bases). Trimming left V 2 bases short and J 5 bases short, with 12 bases between. This CDR3 is 14 amino acids long. Germline CDR1 SEHNR, CDR2 FQNEAQ (reference sequence).